This T cell receptor beta chain was found in a study of beta chain features in type 1 diabetes. Whole-study results and caveats: cDNA-based sequencing might over-represent cells highly expressing TCR.

Purity (above 95%) was reached by all sorted populations. This clone was seen a handful of times. Its target is not known. Reverse transcribing all isolated RNA meant expressed TCRB transcripts were sequenced. Clones were sequenced by immunoSEQ multiplex PCR, and TCRdb holds only the in-frame ones, with some missing. Of under 900,000 clones in the sample, 17% are singletons; the top ten hold around 0.02%. The CDR3 totals 15 residues. V gave up 7 bases and J gave up 8 bases, with 21 bases separating them. CDR1 and CDR2 (germline): MNHNS, SASEGT. The sequenced material came from naive CD4+ T cells from blood. The chain recombines TRBV6-1 with TRBJ2-1; weak D call: TRBD1 (6 bases). This TCR was recovered from a woman aged 18-30 years in good health. The CDR3 protein is CASTSGQPRWDEQFF. The CDR3 DNA reads TGTGCCAGCACCTCCGGACAGCCCCGATGGGATGAGCAGTTCTTC.